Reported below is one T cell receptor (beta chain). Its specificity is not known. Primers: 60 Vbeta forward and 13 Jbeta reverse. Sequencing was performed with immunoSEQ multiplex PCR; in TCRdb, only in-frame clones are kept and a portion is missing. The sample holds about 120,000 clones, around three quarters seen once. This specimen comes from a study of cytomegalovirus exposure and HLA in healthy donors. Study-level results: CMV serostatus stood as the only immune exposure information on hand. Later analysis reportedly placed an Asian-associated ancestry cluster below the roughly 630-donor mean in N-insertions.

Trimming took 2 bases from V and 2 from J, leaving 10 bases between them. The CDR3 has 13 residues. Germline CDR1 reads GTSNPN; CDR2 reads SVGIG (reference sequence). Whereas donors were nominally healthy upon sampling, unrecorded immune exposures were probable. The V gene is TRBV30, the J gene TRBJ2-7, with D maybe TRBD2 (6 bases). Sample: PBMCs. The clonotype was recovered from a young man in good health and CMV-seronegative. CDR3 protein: CAWSTSSPYEQYV. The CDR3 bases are TGTGCCTGGAGTACTAGCAGCCCCTACGAGCAGTACGTC.